The T cell receptor beta chain described here comes from a study of low-dose radiotherapy and immunotherapy resistance in tumors. Overall study context: Patients were given intravenous nivolumab 240 mg every two weeks plus ipilimumab 1 mg/kg every six weeks. Given every two weeks, intravenous cyclophosphamide 200 mg/m2 preceded radiation and immunotherapy by one day.

The table lists this clonotype with many counts. Germline CDR1 and CDR2: SNHLY and FYNNEI. V was pared by 5 bases and J by 4 bases, with 6 bases of the junction left unmatched. The CDR3 consists of 15 residues. The sample's time point: before trial treatment. The study gave donors nivolumab, ipilimumab, aspirin, low-dose cyclophosphamide and low-dose radiotherapy. TRAV- and TRBV-specific primers primed first-strand cDNA, covering alpha and beta chains. With a constant-region primer and a V-primer adapter, TCRs were subjected to roughly 18 PCR cycles of amplification. Each CDR3 protein is one row after TCRdb ran MiXCR on the reads. The data show tens of thousands of distinct CDR3 sequences, roughly a sixth seen once.

This receptor was obtained from a male donor with prostate cancer. The rearrangement links TRBV2 to TRBJ2-7; 12 bases fit TRBD2. The sequencing used PBMCs, collected before treatment. Here the CDR3 reads CASSRRTSGGYEQYF. The CDR3 nucleotides are TGTGCCAGCAGTCGACGCACTAGCGGGGGGTACGAGCAGTACTTC.